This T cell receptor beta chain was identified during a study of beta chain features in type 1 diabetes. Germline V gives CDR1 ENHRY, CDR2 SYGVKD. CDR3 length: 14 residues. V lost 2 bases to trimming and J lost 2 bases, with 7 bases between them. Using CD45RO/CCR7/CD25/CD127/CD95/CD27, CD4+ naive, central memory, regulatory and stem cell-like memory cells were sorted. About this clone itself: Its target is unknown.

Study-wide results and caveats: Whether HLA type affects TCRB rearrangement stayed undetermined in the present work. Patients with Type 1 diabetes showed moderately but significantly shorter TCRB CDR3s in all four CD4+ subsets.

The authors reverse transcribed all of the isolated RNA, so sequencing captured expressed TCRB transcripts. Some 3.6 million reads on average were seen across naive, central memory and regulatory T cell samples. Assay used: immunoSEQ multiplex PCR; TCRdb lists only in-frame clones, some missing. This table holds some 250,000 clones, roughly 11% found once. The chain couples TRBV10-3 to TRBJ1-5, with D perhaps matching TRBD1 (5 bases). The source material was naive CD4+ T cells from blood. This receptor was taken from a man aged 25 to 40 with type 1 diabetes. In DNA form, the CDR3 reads TGTGCCATCAGTGAGGTAGGGGGCAATCAGCCCCAGCATTTT. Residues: CAISEVGGNQPQHF.